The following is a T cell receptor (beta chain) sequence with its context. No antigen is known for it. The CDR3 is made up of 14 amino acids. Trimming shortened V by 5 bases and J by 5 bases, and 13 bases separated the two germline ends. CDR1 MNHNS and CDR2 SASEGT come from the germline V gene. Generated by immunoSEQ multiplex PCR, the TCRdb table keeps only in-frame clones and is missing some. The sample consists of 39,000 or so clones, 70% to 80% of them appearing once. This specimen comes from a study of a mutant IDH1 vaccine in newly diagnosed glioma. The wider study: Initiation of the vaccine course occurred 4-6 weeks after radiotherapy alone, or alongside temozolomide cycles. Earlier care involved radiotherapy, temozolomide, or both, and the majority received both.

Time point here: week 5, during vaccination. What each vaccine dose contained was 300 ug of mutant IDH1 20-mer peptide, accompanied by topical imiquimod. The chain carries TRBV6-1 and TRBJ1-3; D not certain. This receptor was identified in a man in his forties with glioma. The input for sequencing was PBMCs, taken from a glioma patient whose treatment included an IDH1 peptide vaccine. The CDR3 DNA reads TGTGCCAGCAGTTCTCGCTCGGGGAGAAACACCATATATTTT. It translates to CASSSRSGRNTIYF.